Below, 31 T cell receptor beta chains from the same sample are listed, as sequenced in a study of CD8+ T cells in alopecia areata. cDNA reverse transcribed from extracted RNA served as the sequencing template. The protocol was immunoSEQ multiplex PCR, while the TCRdb copy is restricted to in-frame clones and leaves out a portion. The sample contains fewer than 150,000 clones, approximately 59% of which appear only once. The treatment here: oral pan-JAK inhibitor, 5-10 mg twice daily. The input for sequencing was CD8+ T cells sorted from blood, taken at week 4, from a patient treated with tofacitinib. These receptors were obtained from a human donor with alopecia areata.

The chain employs TRBV6-5 and TRBJ1-2, with D uncertain. The germline V gene has CDR1 MNHEY and CDR2 SVGAGI. The CDR3 contains 13 residues. V shed 2 bases and J shed 2 bases, with 6 bases lying between them. CDR3 sequence: CASSYNPNYGYTF. DNA for the CDR3: TGTGCCAGCAGTTACAATCCGAACTATGGCTACACCTTC.

The genes are TRBV30 and TRBJ1-1; D gene unclear. With 5 bases removed from V and 4 bases from J, the gap between germline ends came to 11 bases. The CDR3 totals 12 residues. The germline gives CDR1 GTSNPN, CDR2 SVGIG (reference sequence). CDR3 amino acids: CAWLDGSTEAFF. The DNA of the CDR3 is TGTGCCTGGTTAGACGGTTCCACTGAAGCTTTCTTT.

Remarks on this clone: This CDR3 is also generated by other DNA sequences in the sample. The chain has TRBV29-1 and TRBJ2-7, with 7 bases lining up with TRBD1. Trimming at V came to 3 bases and at J to 2 bases, leaving 4 bases not matched to a gene. Germline-derived CDR1 and CDR2 are SQVTM and ANQGSEA. The CDR3 is 13 residues long. CDR3 in amino acids: CSVETGQTYEQYF. The CDR3 coding sequence is TGCAGCGTTGAGACGGGACAGACCTACGAGCAGTACTTC.

Only a few counts were recorded for this clone. The chain uses TRBV30 and TRBJ1-2, with D possibly matching TRBD1 (6 bases). Germline-derived CDR1 and CDR2 are GTSNPN and SVGIG (reference sequence). The CDR3 has 13 residues. V shed 2 bases and J shed 8 bases, with 15 bases lying between them. CDR3 sequence (DNA): TGTGCCTGGAGTCCCTTGGGGGGCGACGGCTACACCTTC. Its protein is CAWSPLGGDGYTF.

This chain uses TRBV7-9 with TRBJ1-2; no clear D gene. Trimming shortened V by 1 base and J by 3 bases, and 15 bases separated the two germline ends. The CDR3 has 16 amino acids. CDR1 and CDR2 from the germline V gene are SEHNR and FQNEAQ (reference sequence). The CDR3 protein is CASSLDQAVGYYGYTF. The CDR3 bases are TGTGCCAGCAGCTTAGATCAGGCCGTCGGATACTATGGCTACACCTTC.

The J gene is TRBJ2-4, the V gene TRBV6-1, with 12 nucleotides matching TRBD1. V trimming: 4 bases; J trimming: 8 bases; junction bases outside the gene matches: 6. The CDR3 totals 15 residues. Germline V gene sequence: CDR1 MNHNS, CDR2 SASEGT. The CDR3 DNA is TGTGCCAGCAGTGCCGGGACAGGGGGCGTGGACATTCAGTACTTC. It encodes CASSAGTGGVDIQYF.

The chain has TRBV15 and TRBJ2-7; D remains unclear. The CDR3 has 11 residues. V was pared by 5 bases and J by 0 bases, with 2 bases between. The germline CDR1 and CDR2 sequences are LNHNV and YYDKDF (reference sequence). The CDR3 protein is CATSDSYEQYF. DNA for the CDR3: TGTGCCACCAGCGACTCCTACGAGCAGTACTTC.

This clone occurred a few times. This chain uses TRBV29-1 with TRBJ2-1, with D perhaps TRBD2 (5 bases). The CDR3 consists of 16 residues. V was cut by 0 bases and J by 6 bases, with 18 bases left in between. Germline V CDR1 and CDR2: SQVTM, ANQGSEA. CDR3: CSVEESVLGGGNEQFF. CDR3 DNA sequence: TGCAGCGTTGAAGAGTCGGTCCTCGGCGGAGGCAATGAGCAGTTCTTC.

V usage is TRBV30 and J usage is TRBJ2-7, with TRBD1 matching over 11 bases. J lost 7 bases, V lost 2 bases, and 7 bases had no gene match. This CDR3 is 14 amino acids long. The germline CDR1 and CDR2 sequences are GTSNPN and SVGIG (reference sequence). CDR3 amino acids: CAWSSGTGGMEQYF. CDR3 bases: TGTGCCTGGAGTTCTGGGACAGGGGGAATGGAGCAGTACTTC. Combining the CDR3 with reference TRBV30 and TRBJ2-7 gives the whole variable domain SQTIHQWPATLVQPVGSPLSLECTVEGTSNPNLYWYRQAAGRGLQLLFYSVGIGQISSEVPQNLSASRPQDRQFILSSKKLLLSDSGFYLCAWSSGTGGMEQYFGPGTRLTVT.

Written as DNA, the CDR3 is TGCAGCGTTGGGGCTAGCGGGGGCGAGCAGTACTTC. The encoded protein is CSVGASGGEQYF. The J gene is TRBJ2-7, the V gene TRBV29-1; TRBD2 agrees at 10 bases. Germline CDR1 reads SQVTM; CDR2 reads ANQGSEA. This CDR3 is 12 amino acids long. The junction had 3 bases not matched to a gene; V was cut back by 4 bases and J by 6 bases.

DNA for the CDR3: TGTGCCAGCAGTGATTTGGGGGCCACAGATACGCAGTATTTT. It codes for CASSDLGATDTQYF. The chain links TRBV6-1 to TRBJ2-3; tentative D call: TRBD1 (6 bases). The germline V and J ends were trimmed by 3 bases and 2 bases, with 9 bases remaining between them. Per germline, CDR1 MNHNS and CDR2 SASEGT. The CDR3 length is 14 residues.

This rearrangement joins TRBV30 to TRBJ2-6; D not resolved. V was trimmed by 0 bases and J by 2 bases, leaving 2 bases between them. Germline V gene lookup returns CDR1 GTSNPN and CDR2 SVGIG (reference sequence). The CDR3 consists of 13 residues. The CDR3 region is CAWSVPGANVLTF. The CDR3 DNA reads as TGTGCCTGGAGTGTCCCTGGGGCCAACGTCCTGACTTTC.

Comment on this clone: Additional DNA sequences in this sample encode the identical CDR3. CDR3 in amino acids: CSVSRDTEAFF. The CDR3 nucleotides read TGCAGCGTGTCACGGGACACTGAAGCTTTCTTT. This rearrangement joins TRBV29-1 to TRBJ1-1; the D is unclear. Germline values: CDR1 SQVTM, CDR2 ANQGSEA. This CDR3 is built from 11 residues. Trimming removed 6 bases at V and 3 bases at J, with 8 bases between.

The CDR3 region has the DNA TGCAGCGTTGATGGGGACAGGTTTGGCGAGCAGTACTTC. It translates to CSVDGDRFGEQYF. The genes are TRBV29-1 and TRBJ2-7, with 8 bases aligning to TRBD1. Germline V gene lookup returns CDR1 SQVTM and CDR2 ANQGSEA. V dropped 3 bases and J dropped 6; count of bases not matched to a gene: 7. The CDR3 consists of 13 residues.

This chain uses TRBV7-8 with TRBJ2-2, with D unresolved. There are 14 residues in the CDR3. Per the germline V gene, CDR1 is SGHVS and CDR2 is FQNEAQ. The V end was cut by 5 bases, the J end by 2 bases, with 9 bases between. CDR3 sequence (DNA): TGTGCCAGCAGCCCGTCCCAAAACACCGGGGAGCTGTTTTTT. Encoded protein: CASSPSQNTGELFF.

The chain joins TRBV29-1 to TRBJ1-5; no clear D gene. Per the germline V gene, CDR1 is SQVTM and CDR2 is ANQGSEA. V dropped 4 bases and J dropped 0 bases, with 10 bases sitting between them. The CDR3 totals 14 residues. CDR3: CSVGTGDSNQPQHF. The CDR3 DNA is TGCAGCGTTGGAACGGGAGATAGCAATCAGCCCCAGCATTTT.

The rearrangement joins TRBV30 to TRBJ1-1, with D hard to call. V lost 3 bases to trimming and J lost 9 bases, with 20 bases between them. The CDR3 has 14 residues. Germline loops: CDR1 GTSNPN, CDR2 SVGIG (reference sequence). The CDR3 bases are TGTGCCTGGAGCTCCATAGGCGGCGAGTATAAAGCTTTCTTT. Its translation: CAWSSIGGEYKAFF. Based on the CDR3 plus reference TRBV30 and TRBJ1-1, the full variable domain is SQTIHQWPATLVQPVGSPLSLECTVEGTSNPNLYWYRQAAGRGLQLLFYSVGIGQISSEVPQNLSASRPQDRQFILSSKKLLLSDSGFYLCAWSSIGGEYKAFFGQGTRLTVV.

Only a few counts were recorded for this clone. The chain employs TRBV19 and TRBJ1-1, with D hard to call. In germline, CDR1 is LNHDA, CDR2 SQIVND (reference sequence). This CDR3 contains 12 residues. V gave up 2 bases and J gave up 7 bases, with 8 bases separating them. The CDR3 coding sequence is TGTGCCAGTAGTATAAGGACGGTTGAAGCTTTCTTT. It codes for CASSIRTVEAFF.

The V and J genes are TRBV6-5 and TRBJ1-6; 9 bases agree with TRBD1. There are 16 residues in the CDR3. Germline V gene data show CDR1 as MNHEY and CDR2 as SVGAGI. V shed 0 bases, J shed 7 bases, and the junction held 4 bases outside the gene matches. The CDR3 region is CASSYSSGTGNSPLHF. The CDR3, as DNA: TGTGCCAGCAGTTACTCCTCCGGGACAGGGAATTCACCCCTCCACTTT.

V and J are TRBV7-9 and TRBJ1-6; D call uncertain. The germline CDR1 and CDR2 sequences are SEHNR and FQNEAQ (reference sequence). The CDR3 is 14 residues long. The V end was cut by 2 bases, the J end by 8 bases, with 10 bases between. The CDR3 region is CASSLLGFDSPLHF. DNA of the CDR3: TGTGCCAGCAGCTTATTGGGGTTTGATTCACCCCTCCACTTT.

The CDR3 DNA sequence: TGTGCCAGCACCCCGGACAGAAGCTATGGCTACACCTTC. Translated, it gives CASTPDRSYGYTF. The rearrangement joins TRBV6-5 to TRBJ1-2, with D perhaps matching TRBD1 (6 bases). The CDR3 length is 13 residues. Germline CDR1 reads MNHEY; CDR2 reads SVGAGI. V was pared by 7 bases and J by 4 bases, with 13 bases between.

V usage is TRBV2 and J usage is TRBJ1-5; the D gene is possibly TRBD1 (6 bases). V lost 6 bases, J lost 5 bases, and 14 bases lay in between. Germline CDR1 and CDR2: SNHLY and FYNNEI. The length of the CDR3 is 14 residues. The CDR3 bases are TGTGCCAGCAGCGAGGGCAGGGGCGATCAGCCCCAGCATTTT. Protein sequence: CASSEGRGDQPQHF. Full variable domain (remainder filled in from reference TRBV2 and TRBJ1-5): EPEVTQTPSHQVTQMGQEVILRCVPISNHLYFYWYRQILGQKVEFLVSFYNNEISEKSEIFDDQFSVERPDGSNFTLKIRSTKLEDSAMYFCASSEGRGDQPQHFGDGTRLSIL.

The gene calls are TRBV29-1 and TRBJ2-7; D remains unclear. Germline CDR1 SQVTM, CDR2 ANQGSEA. The CDR3 length is 12 residues. V lost 0 bases, J lost 2 bases, and 5 bases lay in between. The CDR3 nucleotides read TGCAGCGTTGAAGAGCGGACCTACGAGCAGTACTTC. Protein sequence: CSVEERTYEQYF.

The chain links TRBV30 to TRBJ2-3; no definite D call. CDR1 and CDR2 (germline): GTSNPN, SVGIG (reference sequence). V dropped 2 bases and J dropped 4 bases, with 7 bases sitting between them. The CDR3 covers 12 residues. The CDR3 here is CAWSSVADTQYF. CDR3 coding DNA: TGTGCCTGGAGTAGTGTTGCAGATACGCAGTATTTT. The variable domain in full, with the rest retrieved from reference TRBV30 and TRBJ2-3, is SQTIHQWPATLVQPVGSPLSLECTVEGTSNPNLYWYRQAAGRGLQLLFYSVGIGQISSEVPQNLSASRPQDRQFILSSKKLLLSDSGFYLCAWSSVADTQYFGPGTRLTVL.

The rearrangement joins TRBV9 to TRBJ2-5, with TRBD1 matching over 9 bases. V shed 3 bases and J 1 base; nucleotides not matched to a gene: 10. Per the germline V gene, CDR1 is SGDLS and CDR2 is YYNGEE. This CDR3 has 17 residues. The CDR3 DNA is TGTGCCAGCAGCGCGACGACAGGGGGACAGACCCAAGAGACCCAGTACTTC. It translates to CASSATTGGQTQETQYF.

The V gene is TRBV30, the J gene TRBJ1-5; the D is unclear. The germline CDR1 and CDR2 sequences are GTSNPN and SVGIG (reference sequence). The V gene lost 2 bases and the J gene lost 3 bases, with 8 bases spanning the gap. The CDR3 sequence is 13 residues long. The CDR3 sequence: CAWSSTFNQPQHF. The CDR3 DNA reads TGTGCCTGGAGTTCCACCTTCAATCAGCCCCAGCATTTT. Filled out from reference TRBV30 and TRBJ1-5, the complete variable domain reads SQTIHQWPATLVQPVGSPLSLECTVEGTSNPNLYWYRQAAGRGLQLLFYSVGIGQISSEVPQNLSASRPQDRQFILSSKKLLLSDSGFYLCAWSSTFNQPQHFGDGTRLSIL.

V is TRBV30 and J is TRBJ2-6; D unresolved. V lost 4 bases, J lost 1 base, and 5 bases lay in between. Germline CDR1 GTSNPN, CDR2 SVGIG (reference sequence). The CDR3 length is 13 residues. The CDR3 here is CAWTVSGANVLTF. The CDR3 region has the DNA TGTGCCTGGACTGTTTCTGGGGCCAACGTCCTGACTTTC.

The V and J genes are TRBV30 and TRBJ2-7; 9 bases map to TRBD1. V shed 5 bases and J 2 bases; nucleotides not matched to a gene: 4. This CDR3 is 13 amino acids long. Germline V gene lookup returns CDR1 GTSNPN and CDR2 SVGIG (reference sequence). The CDR3 reads CAWDRDRAYEQYF. In nucleotides, the CDR3 is TGTGCCTGGGACCGGGACAGGGCCTACGAGCAGTACTTC.

The rearrangement uses TRBV7-9 and TRBJ1-4, with 8 positions matching TRBD1. The V segment lost 4 bases and the J segment 8 bases; nucleotides outside the gene matches: 12. Germline CDR1 and CDR2: SEHNR and FQNEAQ (reference sequence). This CDR3 spans 16 amino acids. The CDR3 coding sequence is TGTGCCAGCAGCTCGCGAGGACAGGGACGGGGCGAAAAACTGTTTTTT. Its translation is CASSSRGQGRGEKLFF.

The chain employs TRBV13 and TRBJ2-2; TRBD2 aligns across 8 bases. The V segment lost 1 base and the J segment 10 bases; nucleotides outside the gene matches: 8. This CDR3 contains 15 residues. Germline CDR1 and CDR2: PRHDT and FYEKMQ (reference sequence). Here the CDR3 DNA reads TGTGCCAGCAGCTTAGAGTCCGGGGGGGCCGCGGAGCTGTTTTTT. Residues: CASSLESGGAAELFF. Drawing the rest from reference TRBV13 and TRBJ2-2, the complete variable domain is AAGVIQSPRHLIKEKRETATLKCYPIPRHDTVYWYQQGPGQDPQFLISFYEKMQSDKGSIPDRFSAQQFSDYHSELNMSSLELGDSALYFCASSLESGGAAELFFGEGSRLTVL.

The genes are TRBV27 and TRBJ2-1; no reliable D call. Trimming removed 4 bases at V and 0 bases at J, with 1 base between. Germline V CDR1 and CDR2: MNHEY, SMNVEV (reference sequence). CDR3 length: 12 residues. The CDR3 reads CASSYSYNEQFF. In DNA form, the CDR3 reads TGTGCCAGCAGTTACTCCTACAATGAGCAGTTCTTC.